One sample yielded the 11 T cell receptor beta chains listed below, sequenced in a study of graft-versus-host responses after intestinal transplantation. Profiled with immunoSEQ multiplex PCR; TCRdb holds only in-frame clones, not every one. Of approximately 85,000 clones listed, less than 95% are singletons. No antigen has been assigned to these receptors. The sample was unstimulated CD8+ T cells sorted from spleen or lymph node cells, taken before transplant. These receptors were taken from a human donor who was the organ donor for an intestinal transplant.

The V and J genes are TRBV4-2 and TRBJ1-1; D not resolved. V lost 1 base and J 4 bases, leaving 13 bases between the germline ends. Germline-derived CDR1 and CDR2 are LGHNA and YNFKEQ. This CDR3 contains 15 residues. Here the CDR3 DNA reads TGTGCCAGCAGCCAAGTGGAAGGCCTGGTCACTGAAGCTTTCTTT. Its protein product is CASSQVEGLVTEAFF.

CDR3 DNA sequence: TGCGCCAGCAGCCTCGTAACTAGCGGGGTGTACAATGAGCAGTTCTTC. It specifies CASSLVTSGVYNEQFF. The chain is built from TRBV4-1 and TRBJ2-1; 10 bases align to TRBD2. After removal of 4 bases from V and 4 bases from J, the junction contained 7 bases not matched to a gene. Germline CDR1 MGHRA, CDR2 YSYEKL. There are 16 residues in the CDR3.

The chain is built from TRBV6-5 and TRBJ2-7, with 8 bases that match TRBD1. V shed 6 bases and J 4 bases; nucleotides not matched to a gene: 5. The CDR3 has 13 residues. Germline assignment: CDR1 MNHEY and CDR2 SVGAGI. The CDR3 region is CASSPGTGYEQYF. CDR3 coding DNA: TGTGCCAGCAGCCCCGGGACAGGATACGAGCAGTACTTC.

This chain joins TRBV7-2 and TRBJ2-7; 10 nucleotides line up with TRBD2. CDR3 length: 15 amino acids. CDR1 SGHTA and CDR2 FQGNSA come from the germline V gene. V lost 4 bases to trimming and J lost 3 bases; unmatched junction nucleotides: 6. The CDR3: CASSSTSGVGYEQYF. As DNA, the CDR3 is TGTGCCAGCAGCTCAACTAGCGGGGTCGGCTACGAGCAGTACTTC.

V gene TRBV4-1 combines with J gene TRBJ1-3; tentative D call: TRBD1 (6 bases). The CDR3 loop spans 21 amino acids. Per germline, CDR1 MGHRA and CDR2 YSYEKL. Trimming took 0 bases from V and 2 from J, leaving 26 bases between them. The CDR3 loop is CASSQDIFVAGVGGPGNTIYF. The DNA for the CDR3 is TGCGCCAGCAGCCAAGACATCTTCGTGGCAGGGGTTGGAGGGCCTGGAAACACCATATATTTT.

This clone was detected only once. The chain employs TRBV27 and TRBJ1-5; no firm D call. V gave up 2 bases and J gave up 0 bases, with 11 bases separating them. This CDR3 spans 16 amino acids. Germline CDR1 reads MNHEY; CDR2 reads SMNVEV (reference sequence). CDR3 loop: CASSLHRRYSNQPQHF. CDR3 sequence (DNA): TGTGCCAGCAGTTTACACCGACGGTATAGCAATCAGCCCCAGCATTTT.

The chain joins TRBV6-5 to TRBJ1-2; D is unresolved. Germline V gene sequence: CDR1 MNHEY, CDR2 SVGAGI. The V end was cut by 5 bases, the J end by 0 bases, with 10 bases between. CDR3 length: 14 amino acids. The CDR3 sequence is CASSPSGANYGYTF. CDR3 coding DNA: TGTGCCAGCAGTCCCTCCGGGGCTAACTATGGCTACACCTTC.

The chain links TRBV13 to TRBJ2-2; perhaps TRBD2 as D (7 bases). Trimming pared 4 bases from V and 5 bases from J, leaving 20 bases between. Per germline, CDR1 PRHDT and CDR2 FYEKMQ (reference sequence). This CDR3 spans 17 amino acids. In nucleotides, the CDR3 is TGTGCCAGCAGCTCCCTCGAGGGGGGGGAAGGGACCGGGGAGCTGTTTTTT. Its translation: CASSSLEGGEGTGELFF. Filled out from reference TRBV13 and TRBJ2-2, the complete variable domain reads AAGVIQSPRHLIKEKRETATLKCYPIPRHDTVYWYQQGPGQDPQFLISFYEKMQSDKGSIPDRFSAQQFSDYHSELNMSSLELGDSALYFCASSSLEGGEGTGELFFGEGSRLTVL.

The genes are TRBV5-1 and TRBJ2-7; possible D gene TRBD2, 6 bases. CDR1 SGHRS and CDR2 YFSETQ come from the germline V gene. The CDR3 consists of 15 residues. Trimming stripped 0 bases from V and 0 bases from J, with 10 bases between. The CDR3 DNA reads TGCGCCAGCAGCTTGGGGTCCGGGAGCTCCTACGAGCAGTACTTC. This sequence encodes CASSLGSGSSYEQYF.

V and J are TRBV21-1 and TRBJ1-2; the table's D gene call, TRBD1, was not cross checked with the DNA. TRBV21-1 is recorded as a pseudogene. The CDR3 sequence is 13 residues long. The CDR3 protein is CASSKATNYGYTF. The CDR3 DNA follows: TGTGCCAGCAGCAAAGCGACAAACTATGGCTACACCTTC.

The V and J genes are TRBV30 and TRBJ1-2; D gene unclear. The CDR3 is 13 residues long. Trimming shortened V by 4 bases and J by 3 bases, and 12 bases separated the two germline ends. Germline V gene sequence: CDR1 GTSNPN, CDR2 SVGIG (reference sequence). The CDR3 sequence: CAWNDEYYYGYTF. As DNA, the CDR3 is TGTGCCTGGAACGATGAATACTACTATGGCTACACCTTC. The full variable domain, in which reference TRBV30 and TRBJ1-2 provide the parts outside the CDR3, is SQTIHQWPATLVQPVGSPLSLECTVEGTSNPNLYWYRQAAGRGLQLLFYSVGIGQISSEVPQNLSASRPQDRQFILSSKKLLLSDSGFYLCAWNDEYYYGYTFGSGTRLTVV.